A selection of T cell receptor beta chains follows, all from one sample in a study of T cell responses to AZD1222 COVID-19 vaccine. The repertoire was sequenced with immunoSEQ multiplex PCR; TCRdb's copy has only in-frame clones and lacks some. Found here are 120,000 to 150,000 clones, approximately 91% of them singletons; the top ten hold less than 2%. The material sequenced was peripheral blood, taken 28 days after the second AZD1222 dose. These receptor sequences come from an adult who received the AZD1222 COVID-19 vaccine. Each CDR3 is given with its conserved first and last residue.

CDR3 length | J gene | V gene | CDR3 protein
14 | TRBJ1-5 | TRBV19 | CASSMGVLGQPQHF
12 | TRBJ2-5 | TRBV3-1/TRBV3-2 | CASSQGQWSQYF
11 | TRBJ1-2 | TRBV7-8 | CASSRGVGYTF
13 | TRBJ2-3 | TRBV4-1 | CASSGRAADTQYF
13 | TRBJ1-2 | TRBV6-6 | CASILSQGYGYTF
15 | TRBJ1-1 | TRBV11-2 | CASSRTDSLYTEAFF
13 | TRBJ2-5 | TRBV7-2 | CASSLGQGQTQYF
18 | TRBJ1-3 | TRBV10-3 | CAISGRDRGQSSGNTIYF
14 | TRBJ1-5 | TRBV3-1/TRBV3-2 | CASSQGRGNQPQHF
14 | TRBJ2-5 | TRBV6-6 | CASSSGQGMKTQYF
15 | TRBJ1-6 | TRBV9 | CASSLGSSYNSPLHF
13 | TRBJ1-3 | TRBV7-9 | CASSKDRGNTIYF
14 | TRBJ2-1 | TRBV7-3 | CASSPGLAANEQFF
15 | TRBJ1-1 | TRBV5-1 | CASSPSPAESTEAFF
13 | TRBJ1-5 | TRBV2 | CASSEDVDQPQHF
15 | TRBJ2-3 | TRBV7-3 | CASSVLGGGTDTQYF
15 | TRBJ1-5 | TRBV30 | CAWSGGAASIQPQHF
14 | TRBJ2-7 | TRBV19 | CASSIRDRLHEQYF
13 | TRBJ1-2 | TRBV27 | CASSAQGYYGYTF
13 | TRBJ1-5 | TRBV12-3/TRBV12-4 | CASSLGVRQPQHF
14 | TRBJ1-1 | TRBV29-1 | CSVEPRTENTEAFF
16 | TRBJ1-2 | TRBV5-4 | CASSFQPGQRDYGYTF
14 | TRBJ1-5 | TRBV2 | CASSPESGHQPQHF
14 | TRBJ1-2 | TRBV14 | CASSDRGGSYGYTF
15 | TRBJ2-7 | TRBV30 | CAWSVGGRGVYEQYF
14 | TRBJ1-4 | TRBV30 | CAWSEGGEDEKLFF
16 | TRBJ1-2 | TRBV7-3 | CASSLSGQGSAYGYTF
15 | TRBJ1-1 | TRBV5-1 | CASSLTGARNTEAFF
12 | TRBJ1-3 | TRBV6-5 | CASQSSGNTIYF
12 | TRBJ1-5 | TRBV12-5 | CASGASNQPQHF
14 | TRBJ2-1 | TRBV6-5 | CASSYSPGAIEQFF
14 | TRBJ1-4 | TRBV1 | CTSSRGTTPEKLFF
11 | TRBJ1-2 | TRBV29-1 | CSASANYGYTF
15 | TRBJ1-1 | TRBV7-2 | CASSWQGAGNTEAFF
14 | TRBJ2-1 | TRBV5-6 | CASSATGTSNEQFF
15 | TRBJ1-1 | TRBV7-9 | CASSAGQGLNTEAFF
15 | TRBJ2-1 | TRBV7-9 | CASSLVAYTGDEQFF
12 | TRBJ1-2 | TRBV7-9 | CASSPDSYGYTF
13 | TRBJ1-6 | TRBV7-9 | CASSPGTSSPLHF
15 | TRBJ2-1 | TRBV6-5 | CASSRVSLSYNEQFF
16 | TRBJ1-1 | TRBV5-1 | CASSLMGSKGNTEAFF
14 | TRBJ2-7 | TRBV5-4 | CASSVRTASNEQYF
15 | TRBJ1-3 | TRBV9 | CASSASAGSGNTIYF
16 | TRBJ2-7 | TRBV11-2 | CASSRSRSGGQGEQYF
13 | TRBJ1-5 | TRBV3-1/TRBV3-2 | CASSQGDNQPQHF
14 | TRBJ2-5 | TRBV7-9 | CASSFIGVGETQYF
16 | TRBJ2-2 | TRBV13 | CASSQIRDLNTGELFF
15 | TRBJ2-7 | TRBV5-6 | CASSPEQGRMYEQYF
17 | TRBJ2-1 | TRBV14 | CASSQDLGTSGRDEQFF
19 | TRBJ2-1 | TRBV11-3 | CASSLGDPQLAGDRNEQFF
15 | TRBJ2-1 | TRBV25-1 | CASSEDGSPYNEQFF
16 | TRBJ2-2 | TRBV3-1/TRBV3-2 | CASSQLGQGATGELFF
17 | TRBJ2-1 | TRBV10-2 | CAILQPGLAGERNEQFF
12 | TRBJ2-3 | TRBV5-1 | CASSLNQDTQYF
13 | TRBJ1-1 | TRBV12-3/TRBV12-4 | CASSRQDSTEAFF
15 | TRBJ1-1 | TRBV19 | CASSSPGGGGTEAFF
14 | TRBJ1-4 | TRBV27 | CASSLNRPGEKLFF
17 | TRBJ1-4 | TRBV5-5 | CASSLEFSSGPREKLFF
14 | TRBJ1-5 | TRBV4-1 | CASSRDGEYQPQHF
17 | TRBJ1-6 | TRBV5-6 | CASSFRDRGLLDSPLHF